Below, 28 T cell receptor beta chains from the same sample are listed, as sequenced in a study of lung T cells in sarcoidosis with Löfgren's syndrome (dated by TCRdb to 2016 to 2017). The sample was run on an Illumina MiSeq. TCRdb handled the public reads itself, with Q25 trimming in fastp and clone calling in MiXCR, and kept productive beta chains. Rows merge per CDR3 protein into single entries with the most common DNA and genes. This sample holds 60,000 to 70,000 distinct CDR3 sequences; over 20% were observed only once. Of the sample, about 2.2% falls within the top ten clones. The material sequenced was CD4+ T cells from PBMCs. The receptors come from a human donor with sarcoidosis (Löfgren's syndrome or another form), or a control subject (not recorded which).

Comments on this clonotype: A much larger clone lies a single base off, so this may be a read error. CDR3 DNA: TGTGCCAGCAGCCAAGGGGGAACCTCAACAGGGGGCACTGAATCTTTCTTT. Residues: CASSQGGTSTGGTESFF. The chain employs TRBV14 and TRBJ1-1; 9 bases match TRBD1. Germline lookup yields CDR1 SGHDN and CDR2 FVKESK. The CDR3 has 17 amino acids.

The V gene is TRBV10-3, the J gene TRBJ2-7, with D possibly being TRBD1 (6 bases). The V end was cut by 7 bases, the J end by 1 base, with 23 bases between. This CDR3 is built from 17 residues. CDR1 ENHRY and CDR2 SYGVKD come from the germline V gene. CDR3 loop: CAINVSSGAPTSYEQYV. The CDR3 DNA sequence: TGTGCCATCAACGTTTCATCAGGGGCCCCGACATCCTACGAGCAGTACGTC.

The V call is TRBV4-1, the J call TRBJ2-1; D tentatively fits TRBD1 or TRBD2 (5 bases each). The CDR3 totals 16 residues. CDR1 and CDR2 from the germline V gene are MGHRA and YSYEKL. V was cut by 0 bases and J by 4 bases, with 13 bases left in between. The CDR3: CASSQDLGRTYNEQFF. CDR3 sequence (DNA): TGCGCCAGCAGCCAAGATTTGGGACGGACTTACAATGAGCAGTTCTTC.

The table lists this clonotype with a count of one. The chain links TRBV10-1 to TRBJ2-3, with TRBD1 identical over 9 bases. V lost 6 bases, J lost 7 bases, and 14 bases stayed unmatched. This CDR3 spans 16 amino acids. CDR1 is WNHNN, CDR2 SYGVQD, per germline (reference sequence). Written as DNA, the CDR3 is TGCGCCAGCAGCGCGACCGGGACAGGGTATCAGAATACGCAGTATTTT. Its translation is CASSATGTGYQNTQYF.

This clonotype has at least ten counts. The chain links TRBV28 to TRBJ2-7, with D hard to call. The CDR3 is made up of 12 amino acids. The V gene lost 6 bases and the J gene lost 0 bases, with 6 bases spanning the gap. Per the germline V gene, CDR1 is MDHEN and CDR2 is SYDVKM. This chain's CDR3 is CASSHSSYEQYF. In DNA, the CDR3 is TGTGCCAGCAGCCACAGCTCCTACGAGCAGTACTTC.

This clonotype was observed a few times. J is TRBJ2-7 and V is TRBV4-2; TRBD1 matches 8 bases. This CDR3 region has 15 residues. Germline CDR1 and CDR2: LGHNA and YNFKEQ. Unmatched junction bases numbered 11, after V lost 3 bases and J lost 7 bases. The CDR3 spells CASSQERGTGREQYF. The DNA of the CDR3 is TGTGCCAGCAGCCAGGAACGAGGGACAGGAAGGGAGCAGTACTTC.

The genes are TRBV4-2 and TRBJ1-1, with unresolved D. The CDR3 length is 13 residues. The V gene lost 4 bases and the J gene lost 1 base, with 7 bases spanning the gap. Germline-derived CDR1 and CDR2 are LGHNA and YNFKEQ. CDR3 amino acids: CASSRTENTEAFF. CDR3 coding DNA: TGTGCCAGCAGCCGGACGGAGAACACTGAAGCTTTCTTT.

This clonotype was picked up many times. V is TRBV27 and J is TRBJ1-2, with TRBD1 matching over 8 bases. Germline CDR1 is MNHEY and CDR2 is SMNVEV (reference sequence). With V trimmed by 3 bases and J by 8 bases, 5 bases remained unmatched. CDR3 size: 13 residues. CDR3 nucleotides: TGTGCCAGCAGTTTCCAGGGGGCTGGCGGCTACACCTTC. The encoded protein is CASSFQGAGGYTF.

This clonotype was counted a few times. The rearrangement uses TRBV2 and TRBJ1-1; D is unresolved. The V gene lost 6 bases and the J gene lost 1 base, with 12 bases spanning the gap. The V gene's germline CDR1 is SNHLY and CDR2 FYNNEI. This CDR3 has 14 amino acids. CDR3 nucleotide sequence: TGTGCCAGCAGGCCCCGGGCCACGAACACTGAAGCTTTCTTT. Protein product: CASRPRATNTEAFF.

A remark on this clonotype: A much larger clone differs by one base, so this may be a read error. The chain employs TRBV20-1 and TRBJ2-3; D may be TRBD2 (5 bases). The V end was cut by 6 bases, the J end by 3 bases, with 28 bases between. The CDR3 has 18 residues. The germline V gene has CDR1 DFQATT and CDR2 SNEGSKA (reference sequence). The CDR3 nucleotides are TGCAGTGCCCTCCGCCTATTGGGGAGCCTCCGTTTGACAGATACGCAGTATTTT. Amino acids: CSALRLLGSLRLTDTQYF.

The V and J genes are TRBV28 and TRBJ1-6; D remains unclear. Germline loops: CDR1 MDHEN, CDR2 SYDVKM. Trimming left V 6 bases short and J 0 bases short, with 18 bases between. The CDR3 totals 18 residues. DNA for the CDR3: TGTGCCAGCAGGCCTCCCCCTGAGAAGAGCTCCTATAATTCACCCCTCCACTTT. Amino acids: CASRPPPEKSSYNSPLHF.

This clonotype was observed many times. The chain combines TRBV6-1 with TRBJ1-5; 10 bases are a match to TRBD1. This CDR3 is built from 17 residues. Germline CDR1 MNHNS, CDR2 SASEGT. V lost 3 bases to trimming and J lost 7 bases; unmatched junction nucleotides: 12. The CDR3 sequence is CASSETFRTGGLQPQHF. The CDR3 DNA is TGTGCCAGCAGTGAGACGTTCCGGACAGGGGGATTGCAGCCCCAGCATTTT.

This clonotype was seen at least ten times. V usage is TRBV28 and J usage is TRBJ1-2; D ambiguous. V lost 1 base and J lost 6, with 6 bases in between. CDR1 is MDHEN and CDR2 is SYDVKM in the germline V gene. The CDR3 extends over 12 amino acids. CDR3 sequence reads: CASSLSLDGYTF. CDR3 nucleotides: TGTGCCAGCAGTTTATCCTTGGATGGCTACACCTTC.

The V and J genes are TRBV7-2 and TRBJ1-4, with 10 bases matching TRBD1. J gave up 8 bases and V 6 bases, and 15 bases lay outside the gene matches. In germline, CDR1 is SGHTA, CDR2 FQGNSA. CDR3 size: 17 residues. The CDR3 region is CASSLDRGGDFLEKLFF. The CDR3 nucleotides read TGTGCCAGCAGTTTGGACAGGGGGGGTGATTTTCTCGAAAAACTGTTTTTT.

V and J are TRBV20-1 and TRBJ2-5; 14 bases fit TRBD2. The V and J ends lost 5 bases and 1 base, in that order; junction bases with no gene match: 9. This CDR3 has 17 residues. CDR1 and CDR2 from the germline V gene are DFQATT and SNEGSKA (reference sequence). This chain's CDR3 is CSAPSFGLAGGQETQYF. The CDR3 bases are TGCAGTGCTCCCTCATTTGGACTAGCGGGGGGCCAAGAGACCCAGTACTTC.

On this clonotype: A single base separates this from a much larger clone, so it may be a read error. CDR3 in amino acids: CATGRLADPRETQYF. DNA for the CDR3: TGTGCCACCGGCAGACTAGCGGACCCAAGGGAGACCCAGTACTTC. This sequence joins TRBV15 and TRBJ2-5; 9 positions agree with TRBD2. Germline V gene lookup returns CDR1 LNHNV and CDR2 YYDKDF (reference sequence). The CDR3 extends over 15 amino acids. The whole variable domain, filled in from reference TRBV15 and TRBJ2-5, reads DAMVIQNPRYQVTQFGKPVTLSCSQTLNHNVMYWYQQKSSQAPKLLFHYYDKDFNNEADTPDNFQSRRPNTSFCFLDIRSPGLGDTAMYLCATGRLADPRETQYFGPGTRLLVL.

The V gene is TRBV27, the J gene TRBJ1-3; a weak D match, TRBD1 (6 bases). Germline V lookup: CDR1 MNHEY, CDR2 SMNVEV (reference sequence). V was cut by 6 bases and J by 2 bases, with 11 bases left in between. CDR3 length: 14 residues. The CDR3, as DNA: TGTGCCAGCAGACCACAGGGAGCTGGAAACACCATATATTTT. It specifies CASRPQGAGNTIYF.

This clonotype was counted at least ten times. CDR3 in DNA: TGTGCCAGCAGTTTACGGGCAAGCTATAGCTCCTATAATTCACCCCTCCACTTT. This encodes CASSLRASYSSYNSPLHF. The gene calls are TRBV27 and TRBJ1-6; no clear D gene. CDR3 length: 18 amino acids. V lost 2 bases, J lost 0 bases, and 14 bases lay in between. The V gene's germline CDR1 is MNHEY and CDR2 SMNVEV (reference sequence).

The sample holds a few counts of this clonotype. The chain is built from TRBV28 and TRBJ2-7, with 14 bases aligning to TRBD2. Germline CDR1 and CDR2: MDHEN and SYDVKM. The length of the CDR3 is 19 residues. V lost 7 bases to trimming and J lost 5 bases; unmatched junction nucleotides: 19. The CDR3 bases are TGTGCCAGCAATTCCCCCGAGCGGCGGGGACTAGCGGGAGACGACGAGCAGTACTTC. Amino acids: CASNSPERRGLAGDDEQYF. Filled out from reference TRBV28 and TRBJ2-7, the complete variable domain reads DVKVTQSSRYLVKRTGEKVFLECVQDMDHENMFWYRQDPGLGLRLIYFSYDVKMKEKGDIPEGYSVSREKKERFSLILESASTNQTSMYLCASNSPERRGLAGDDEQYFGPGTRLTVT.

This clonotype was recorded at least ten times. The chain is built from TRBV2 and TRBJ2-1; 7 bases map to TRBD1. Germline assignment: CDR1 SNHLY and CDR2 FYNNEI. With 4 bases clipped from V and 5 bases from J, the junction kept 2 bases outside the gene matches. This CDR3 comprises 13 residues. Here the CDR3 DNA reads TGTGCCAGCAGTGGGGACAGAAACAATGAGCAGTTCTTC. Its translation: CASSGDRNNEQFF.

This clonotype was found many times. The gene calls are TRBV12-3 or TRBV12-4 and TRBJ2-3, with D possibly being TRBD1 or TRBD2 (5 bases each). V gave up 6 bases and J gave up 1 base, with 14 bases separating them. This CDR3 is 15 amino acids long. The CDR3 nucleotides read TGTGCCAGCAGACCTGCCGGGACGGGCACAGATACGCAGTATTTT. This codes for CASRPAGTGTDTQYF.

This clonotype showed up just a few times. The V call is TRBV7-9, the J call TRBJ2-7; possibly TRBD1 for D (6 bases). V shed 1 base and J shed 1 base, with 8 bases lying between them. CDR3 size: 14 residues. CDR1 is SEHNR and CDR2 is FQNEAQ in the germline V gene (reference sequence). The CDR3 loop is CASSLVGTSYEQYF. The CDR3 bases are TGTGCCAGCAGCTTAGTAGGGACATCCTACGAGCAGTACTTC.

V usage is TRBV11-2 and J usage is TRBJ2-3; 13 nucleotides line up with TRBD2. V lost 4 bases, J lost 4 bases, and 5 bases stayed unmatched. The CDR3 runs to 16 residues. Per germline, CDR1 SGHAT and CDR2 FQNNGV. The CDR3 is CASSWRLAGGPDTQYF. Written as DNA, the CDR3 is TGTGCCAGCAGCTGGAGACTAGCGGGAGGACCAGATACGCAGTATTTT.

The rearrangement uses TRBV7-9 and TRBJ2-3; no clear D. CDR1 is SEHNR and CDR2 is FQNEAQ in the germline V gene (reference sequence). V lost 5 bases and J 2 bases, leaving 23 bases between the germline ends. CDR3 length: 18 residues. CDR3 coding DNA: TGTGCCAGCAGCCTCCCGAATTTGAGACATGGTTTCACAGATACGCAGTATTTT. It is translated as CASSLPNLRHGFTDTQYF. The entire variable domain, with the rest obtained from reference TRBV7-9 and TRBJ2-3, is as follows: DTGVSQNPRHKITKRGQNVTFRCDPISEHNRLYWYRQTLGQGPEFLTYFQNEAQLEKSRLLSDRFSAERPKGSFSTLEIQRTEQGDSAMYLCASSLPNLRHGFTDTQYFGPGTRLTVL.

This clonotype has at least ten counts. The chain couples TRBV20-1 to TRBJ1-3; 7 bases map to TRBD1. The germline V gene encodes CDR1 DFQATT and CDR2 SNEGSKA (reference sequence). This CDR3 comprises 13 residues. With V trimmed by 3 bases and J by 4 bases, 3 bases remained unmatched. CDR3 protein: CSARLTGGNTIYF. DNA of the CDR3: TGCAGTGCTAGGTTGACAGGGGGAAACACCATATATTTT.

CDR3 DNA sequence: TGTGCCAGTAGTATGGCCAGGGGTGGAACAGATACGCAGTATTTT. Translation: CASSMARGGTDTQYF. V usage is TRBV19 and J usage is TRBJ2-3; D is perhaps TRBD1 (6 bases). The CDR3 is 15 residues long. V was shortened by 3 bases and J by 3 bases, with 13 bases between the two germline ends. Per the germline V gene, CDR1 is LNHDA and CDR2 is SQIVND (reference sequence).

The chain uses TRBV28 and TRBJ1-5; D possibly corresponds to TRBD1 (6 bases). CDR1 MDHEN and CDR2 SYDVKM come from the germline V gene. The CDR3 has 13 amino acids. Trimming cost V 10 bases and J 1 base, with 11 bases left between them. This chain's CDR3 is CATGQFSNQPQHF. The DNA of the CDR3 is TGTGCCACCGGACAGTTCAGCAATCAGCCCCAGCATTTT.

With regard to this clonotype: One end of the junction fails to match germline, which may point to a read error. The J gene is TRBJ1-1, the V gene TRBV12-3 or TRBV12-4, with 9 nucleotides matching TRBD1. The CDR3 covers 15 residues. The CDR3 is CASRDRGGMNTEDFF. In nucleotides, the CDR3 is TGTGCCAGCAGGGACAGGGGCGGCATGAACACTGAAGATTTCTTT.